The subject of this entry is one TCR beta chain. The antigen remains undetermined. Method: immunoSEQ multiplex PCR; TCRdb's copy keeps in-frame clones and lacks some. The top ten hold about 3.1% of the sample, which has 13,000 or so clones, about 90% seen once. V was cut by 1 base and J by 6 bases, with 11 bases left in between. The length of the CDR3 is 14 residues. Per the germline V gene, CDR1 is SGHDT and CDR2 is YYEEEE. These data are taken from a study of lymphopenia after photon versus proton radiotherapy. Study results and limitations: After the lymphocyte nadir, photon-treated repertoires showed oligoclonal expansion, especially of CD8+ Temra cells. In patients who died, overall survival fell as post-nadir TCR diversity dropped more. Survival link was tested only in deceased patients; proton benefit remains a possibility. Under photons, naive T cells and diversity fell while effector/memory populations rose.

This chain links TRBV5-6 with TRBJ1-5; tentatively, D is TRBD1 (6 bases). The sequence derives from a man aged 55 to 70 with pancreatic cancer. The sequenced sample was peripheral blood, obtained from a patient treated with proton-based radiotherapy. This chain's CDR3 is CASSLQGFSQPQHF. CDR3 DNA sequence: TGTGCCAGCAGCTTGCAGGGGTTCAGTCAGCCCCAGCATTTT.